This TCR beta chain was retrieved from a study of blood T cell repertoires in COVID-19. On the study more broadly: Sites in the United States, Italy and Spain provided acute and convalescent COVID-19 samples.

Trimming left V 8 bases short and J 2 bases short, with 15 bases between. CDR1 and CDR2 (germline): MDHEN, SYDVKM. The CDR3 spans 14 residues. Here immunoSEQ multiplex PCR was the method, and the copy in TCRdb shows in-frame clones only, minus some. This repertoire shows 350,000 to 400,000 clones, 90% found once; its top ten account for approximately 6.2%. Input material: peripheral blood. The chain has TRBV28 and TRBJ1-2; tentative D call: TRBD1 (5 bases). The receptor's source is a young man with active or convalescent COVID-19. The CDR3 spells CASYNRGLNYGYTF. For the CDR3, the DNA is TGTGCCAGCTATAACCGGGGACTGAACTATGGCTACACCTTC.